Below, one T cell receptor beta chain is given with its context. CDR3 length: 15 amino acids. CDR1 and CDR2 from the germline V gene are LGHNA and YSLEER. The V gene lost 4 bases and the J gene lost 3 bases, with 13 bases spanning the gap. A multiplex PCR was run with 60 Vbeta primers and 13 Jbeta primers. Here immunoSEQ multiplex PCR was the method, and the copy in TCRdb shows in-frame clones only, minus some. Of some 180,000 clones in the sample, about four fifths were seen once. The data belong to a study of cytomegalovirus exposure and HLA in healthy donors. V is TRBV4-3 and J is TRBJ2-1, with D possibly TRBD2 on 5 matching bases. The sample comprised PBMCs. The clonotype was recovered from a man aged 35-49 years in good health and CMV-seropositive. The CDR3 bases are TGCGCCAGCAGCCCCGGCATAGACTACTACAATGAGCAGTTCTTC. Its protein is CASSPGIDYYNEQFF.